This T cell receptor beta chain originates from a study of lymphopenia after photon versus proton radiotherapy. Study-level results: Oligoclonal CD8+ Temra expansion after nadir drove photon patients' diversity drop. Relative stability marked proton patients; photon patients lost diversity and naive cells. Better survival with proton therapy was suggested as possible, not demonstrated.

On this clone itself: What it recognizes is unknown.

The protocol was immunoSEQ multiplex PCR, while the TCRdb copy is restricted to in-frame clones and leaves out a portion. The sample includes 55,000 to 70,000 clones, 87% seen only once; the top ten take about 10%. Germline CDR1 and CDR2: SGHRS and YFSETQ. This CDR3 spans 15 amino acids. Trimming cost V 0 bases and J 7 bases, with 11 bases left between them. This sequence originates from a man at least 80 years old with esophageal cancer. J is TRBJ1-6 and V is TRBV5-1; D call uncertain. This material consisted of peripheral blood, taken from a patient treated with proton-based radiotherapy. Written as DNA, the CDR3 is TGCGCCAGCAGCTTGGCCGACCCAACCAATTCACCCCTCCACTTT. It is translated as CASSLADPTNSPLHF.